This T cell receptor beta chain was captured in a study of shared clonotypes between healthy human individuals. Sequencing used immunoSEQ multiplex PCR; TCRdb keeps in-frame clones, though not all of them. The sample holds about 2.4 million clones, over 85% seen once. Germline lookup yields CDR1 SQVTM and CDR2 ANQGSEA. V dropped 4 bases and J dropped 14; count of bases not matched to a gene: 8. The CDR3 loop spans 12 amino acids. Sequenced material: naive CD4+ T cells from PBMCs. This sample's subset: CD45RA+ positively selected. This chain links TRBV29-1 with TRBJ1-6; 7 nucleotides match TRBD1. The clonotype was recovered from a young man in good health. Some clones in this sample may be carry-over from other donors' samples. The CDR3 reads CSVGDSIQSLHF. CDR3 bases: TGCAGCGTTGGGGACAGCATTCAATCCCTCCACTTT.